The 20 T cell receptor beta chains below all came from one sample that was sequenced in a study of vaccination and CD4 T cells after COVID-19. Their antigens are not known. Treatment specified: 10-day PBMC culture with coronavirus spike peptide pools or control peptides (ViraFEST assay). The assay that was used to sequence DNA from cultured CD4+ T cells was the Oncomine TCR Beta short-read assay. TCRdb recomputed calls from the PCR reads with MiXCR, one row per CDR3 protein. This table has 15,000 to 20,000 distinct CDR3 sequences, roughly two fifths appearing once. The sample in question was CD4+ T cells from blood, cultured in vitro, obtained after SARS-CoV-2 vaccination. The receptor source for this set is a human donor who had recovered from COVID-19.

V usage is TRBV7-9 and J usage is TRBJ1-6; no definite D call. The V end lost 4 bases, the J end lost 10 bases, and 11 bases lay between the germline ends. Germline V CDR1 and CDR2: SEHNR, FQNEAQ (reference sequence). This CDR3 has 13 amino acids. Here the CDR3 DNA reads TGTGCCAGCAGCTCCCGGACCGGCTCACCCCTCCACTTT. Translation: CASSSRTGSPLHF.

The rearrangement joins TRBV20-1 to TRBJ2-1; D is possibly TRBD1 (6 bases). This CDR3 contains 14 residues. Germline V gene data show CDR1 as DFQATT and CDR2 as SNEGSKA (reference sequence). The V and J ends lost 2 bases and 4 bases respectively, with 12 bases between them. CDR3 bases: TGCAGTGCTAGACCCTCAAGGGGGTACAATGAGCAGTTCTTC. Protein sequence: CSARPSRGYNEQFF.

This chain joins TRBV10-3 and TRBJ2-7; 8 nucleotides line up with TRBD1. In germline, CDR1 is ENHRY, CDR2 SYGVKD. The CDR3 is 16 amino acids. The junction had 12 bases not matched to a gene; V was cut back by 3 bases and J by 5 bases. The CDR3 sequence is CAISELKGQGVHEQYF. Written as DNA, the CDR3 is TGTGCCATCAGTGAATTAAAAGGACAGGGAGTCCACGAGCAGTACTTC.

This clonotype was seen a few times. The V call is TRBV19, the J call TRBJ2-7; 7 positions agree with TRBD2. The CDR3 contains 14 residues. Germline V CDR1 and CDR2: LNHDA, SQIVND (reference sequence). The junction had 6 bases not matched to a gene; V was cut back by 5 bases and J by 2 bases. CDR3 protein: CASSPAGVTYEQYF. DNA of the CDR3: TGTGCCAGTAGTCCCGCGGGGGTCACCTACGAGCAGTACTTC.

This clonotype was observed a handful of times. The chain couples TRBV11-3 to TRBJ2-1; TRBD1 matches at 7 bases. The germline CDR1 and CDR2 sequences are SGHNT and YENEEA. Trimming removed 2 bases from V and 6 bases from J; junction bases left unmatched: 7. The length of the CDR3 is 15 residues. The CDR3 DNA reads as TGTGCCAGCAGCTTAACATTAGACAGGGTCAATGAGCAGTTCTTC. Translation gives CASSLTLDRVNEQFF.

The chain uses TRBV19 and TRBJ1-1; 7 nucleotides align to TRBD1. CDR1 is LNHDA, CDR2 SQIVND, per germline (reference sequence). V shed 3 bases, J shed 5 bases, and the junction held 3 bases outside the gene matches. The CDR3 is 13 residues long. The CDR3 reads CASSIQGGTEAFF. The CDR3 nucleotides are TGTGCCAGTAGTATCCAGGGGGGTACTGAAGCTTTCTTT.

This chain's CDR3 is CASKPAGVNTGELFF. The CDR3 bases are TGTGCCAGCAAGCCGGCAGGGGTTAACACCGGGGAGCTGTTTTTT. This chain connects TRBV6-2 or TRBV6-3 to TRBJ2-2; a weak D match, TRBD1 (6 bases). The V end was cut by 7 bases, the J end by 2 bases, with 14 bases between. This CDR3 has 15 residues. The germline gives CDR1 MNHEY, CDR2 SVGEGT.

Comments on this clonotype: A junction boundary mismatches the germline segment, possibly from a read error. V and J are TRBV7-2 and TRBJ1-1; TRBD1 might be the D (5 bases). CDR1 is SGHTA, CDR2 FQGNSA, per germline. This CDR3 is built from 14 residues. CDR3 sequence (DNA): TGTGCCAGCAGGTTAGGGGCTATGAACACTGAAGCTTTCTTT. Its translation is CASRLGAMNTEAFF.

The J gene is TRBJ2-7, the V gene TRBV11-3; the D gene is possibly TRBD1 (5 bases). The CDR3 spans 13 residues. V shed 5 bases and J shed 3 bases, with 11 bases lying between them. CDR1 is SGHNT, CDR2 YENEEA, per germline. CDR3 nucleotides: TGTGCCAGCAGCCAAGACAGAAACTACGAGCAGTACTTC. Encoded protein: CASSQDRNYEQYF.

This CDR3 reads CASSPWGQTYEQYF. CDR3 DNA: TGTGCCAGCAGTCCTTGGGGACAGACCTACGAGCAGTACTTC. The rearrangement uses TRBV6-1 and TRBJ2-7; TRBD1 aligns across 7 bases. This CDR3 has 14 amino acids. V trimming: 5 bases; J trimming: 2 bases; junction bases outside the gene matches: 6. Germline CDR1 MNHNS, CDR2 SASEGT.

This chain joins TRBV11-3 and TRBJ1-6, with D perhaps matching TRBD1 (6 bases). V gave up 5 bases and J gave up 5 bases, with 13 bases separating them. In germline, CDR1 is SGHNT, CDR2 YENEEA. The CDR3 has 15 residues. The CDR3 here is CASSQQTGDNSPLHF. The DNA for the CDR3 is TGTGCCAGCAGCCAACAGACAGGTGATAATTCACCCCTCCACTTT.

In DNA, the CDR3 is TGTGCCAGCAGTGAAGAGGGACGGACTAGCACAGATACGCAGTATTTT. Amino acid sequence: CASSEEGRTSTDTQYF. The genes are TRBV2 and TRBJ2-3; the D gene could be TRBD1 or TRBD2 (5 bases each). CDR3 length: 16 amino acids. The V end lost 1 base, the J end lost 0 bases, and 11 bases lay between the germline ends. Germline loops: CDR1 SNHLY, CDR2 FYNNEI. Full variable domain (missing parts from reference TRBV2 and TRBJ2-3): EPEVTQTPSHQVTQMGQEVILRCVPISNHLYFYWYRQILGQKVEFLVSFYNNEISEKSEIFDDQFSVERPDGSNFTLKIRSTKLEDSAMYFCASSEEGRTSTDTQYFGPGTRLTVL.

The V and J genes are TRBV2 and TRBJ1-3; 10 bases match TRBD1. There are 15 residues in the CDR3. The germline V gene has CDR1 SNHLY and CDR2 FYNNEI. With V trimmed by 6 bases and J by 2 bases, 4 bases remained unmatched. DNA for the CDR3: TGTGCCAGCAGACCCGGGACAGGGGCTGGAAACACCATATATTTT. Protein sequence: CASRPGTGAGNTIYF. Using reference TRBV2 and TRBJ1-3 for the parts outside the CDR3, the full variable domain is EPEVTQTPSHQVTQMGQEVILRCVPISNHLYFYWYRQILGQKVEFLVSFYNNEISEKSEIFDDQFSVERPDGSNFTLKIRSTKLEDSAMYFCASRPGTGAGNTIYFGEGSWLTVV.

The chain is built from TRBV11-3 and TRBJ2-3, with D perhaps matching TRBD1 or TRBD2 (7 bases each). Trimming cost V 4 bases and J 0 bases, with 17 bases left between them. CDR1 SGHNT and CDR2 YENEEA come from the germline V gene. There are 17 residues in the CDR3. CDR3 sequence reads: CASSSGGASDSTDTQYF. CDR3 nucleotides: TGTGCCAGCAGCTCAGGGGGGGCTAGCGATAGCACAGATACGCAGTATTTT.

The rearrangement links TRBV6-1 to TRBJ2-2, with D maybe TRBD2 (6 bases). Germline lookup yields CDR1 MNHNS and CDR2 SASEGT. This CDR3 region has 16 residues. V was trimmed by 5 bases and J by 2 bases, leaving 15 bases between them. Here the CDR3 reads CASSHLAMRNTGELFF. The CDR3 DNA is TGTGCCAGCAGTCACCTAGCGATGCGAAACACCGGGGAGCTGTTTTTT.

The J gene is TRBJ1-2, the V gene TRBV28, with 10 bases fitting TRBD1. This CDR3 is 15 amino acids long. V lost 8 bases to trimming and J lost 4 bases; unmatched junction nucleotides: 10. CDR1 and CDR2 from the germline V gene are MDHEN and SYDVKM. CDR3 sequence (DNA): TGTGCCAGCGGAGCACGGGACAGGGGACTCTATGGCTACACCTTC. It specifies CASGARDRGLYGYTF.

About this clonotype: Relative to the germline gene, one junction end is altered; a read error may explain this. The V gene is TRBV7-3, the J gene TRBJ1-6, with D unresolved. Germline-derived CDR1 and CDR2 are SGHTA and FQGTGA. This CDR3 spans 15 amino acids. CDR3 nucleotides: TGTGCCAGCAGCCTAACGGGAGTGGGAAATTCACCCCTCCACTTT. Translated, it gives CASSLTGVGNSPLHF.

This clonotype showed up just a few times. CDR3 region: CASSFGQVYNEQFF. DNA for the CDR3: TGTGCCAGCAGTTTTGGACAGGTCTACAATGAGCAGTTCTTC. The V gene is TRBV6-5, the J gene TRBJ2-1; 7 bases fit TRBD1. In germline, CDR1 is MNHEY, CDR2 SVGAGI. With V trimmed by 4 bases and J by 3 bases, 3 bases remained unmatched. The CDR3 runs to 14 residues.

This clonotype has just a few counts. The chain carries TRBV15 and TRBJ2-4; D is ambiguous. V lost 0 bases to trimming and J lost 0 bases, with 6 bases between them. The CDR3 totals 15 residues. Germline V gene lookup returns CDR1 LNHNV and CDR2 YYDKDF (reference sequence). The CDR3 sequence is CATSRDGAAKNIQYF. For the CDR3, the DNA is TGTGCCACCAGCAGAGACGGAGCAGCCAAAAACATTCAGTACTTC.

This clonotype has more than one count but fewer than ten. The chain uses TRBV11-2 and TRBJ2-7; D not resolved. Germline lookup yields CDR1 SGHAT and CDR2 FQNNGV. This CDR3 spans 14 amino acids. V was clipped by 3 bases and J by 1 base, with 10 bases between them. Here the CDR3 reads CASSFALGSYEQYF. The DNA for the CDR3 is TGTGCCAGCAGCTTTGCCCTAGGGTCCTACGAGCAGTACTTC.